This T cell receptor beta chain was found in a study of graft-versus-host responses after intestinal transplantation. A note on this clone: Antigen specificity is unknown.

The data were produced by immunoSEQ multiplex PCR, yet TCRdb's version contains in-frame clones alone and is incomplete. The profile shows about 82,000 clones, more than 85% of them singletons. The CDR3 contains 14 residues. Germline values: CDR1 SGHTA, CDR2 FQGTGA. Trimming removed 8 bases from V and 4 bases from J; junction bases left unmatched: 5. The sample here was unstimulated CD4+ T cells sorted from spleen or lymph node cells, taken before transplant. The receptor comes from a human donor who was the organ donor for an intestinal transplant. This sequence joins TRBV7-3 and TRBJ2-2; the match to TRBD1 covers 9 bases. CDR3 sequence reads: CASGQGRFTGELFF. The CDR3 DNA reads as TGTGCCAGCGGACAGGGGAGGTTCACCGGGGAGCTGTTTTTT. Combining the CDR3 with reference TRBV7-3 and TRBJ2-2 gives the whole variable domain GAGVSQTPSNKVTEKGKYVELRCDPISGHTALYWYRQSLGQGPEFLIYFQGTGAADDSGLPNDRFFAVRPEGSVSTLKIQRTERGDSAVYLCASGQGRFTGELFFGEGSRLTVL.